A single sample is the source of the 32 T cell receptor beta chains below, sequenced in a study of blood T cell repertoires in COVID-19. TCRdb keeps only in-frame clones here, not all; method: immunoSEQ multiplex PCR. Of around 330,000 clones listed, 88% are singletons. Sequences were obtained from peripheral blood. Every receptor here comes from a woman aged 45-65 years with active or convalescent COVID-19.

The chain combines TRBV7-3 with TRBJ1-1; 7 positions agree with TRBD1. Germline V gene lookup returns CDR1 SGHTA and CDR2 FQGTGA. V lost 4 bases, J lost 1 base, and 3 bases stayed unmatched. The CDR3 extends over 14 amino acids. Written as DNA, the CDR3 is TGTGCCAGCAGCTCCCAGGGGGGGAACACTGAAGCTTTCTTT. Amino acids: CASSSQGGNTEAFF.

The gene calls are TRBV5-1 and TRBJ2-5, with a weak D call TRBD1 (5 bases). CDR3 size: 13 residues. The germline V gene has CDR1 SGHRS and CDR2 YFSETQ. V lost 0 bases, J lost 7 bases, and 10 bases lay in between. As DNA, the CDR3 is TGCGCCAGCAGCTTGGCAGGGTCCGGGACCCAGTACTTC. Protein: CASSLAGSGTQYF.

This clone was counted once. The chain has TRBV2 and TRBJ2-7; D is perhaps TRBD2 (6 bases). This CDR3 comprises 12 residues. Trimming stripped 7 bases from V and 3 bases from J, with 10 bases between. The V gene's germline CDR1 is SNHLY and CDR2 FYNNEI. The CDR3 loop reads CASTGSRYEQYF. The CDR3 DNA reads as TGTGCCAGCACCGGGAGTCGCTACGAGCAGTACTTC. Variable domain in full (rest from reference TRBV2 and TRBJ2-7): EPEVTQTPSHQVTQMGQEVILRCVPISNHLYFYWYRQILGQKVEFLVSFYNNEISEKSEIFDDQFSVERPDGSNFTLKIRSTKLEDSAMYFCASTGSRYEQYFGPGTRLTVT.

The V and J genes are TRBV27 and TRBJ2-3; TRBD2 matches 10 bases. Germline trimming cut 4 bases from V and 1 base from J; bases unmatched to any gene: 5. The CDR3 sequence is 16 residues long. The germline V gene has CDR1 MNHEY and CDR2 SMNVEV (reference sequence). The CDR3 bases are TGTGCCAGCAGTTCAAACGGACTAGCGGGCACAGATACGCAGTATTTT. This encodes CASSSNGLAGTDTQYF.

The CDR3 sequence: CASRPGTTNTGELFF. In nucleotides, the CDR3 is TGTGCCAGCAGACCCGGGACTACGAACACCGGGGAGCTGTTTTTT. This rearrangement joins TRBV3-1 (or the pseudogene TRBV3-2) to TRBJ2-2; 7 positions match TRBD2. V gave up 6 bases and J gave up 0 bases; unmatched junction bases: 4. Germline V gives CDR1 LGHDT, CDR2 YNNKEL (reference sequence). The CDR3 length is 15 residues.

The CDR3 spells CASSLDRPGADGYTF. The CDR3 DNA follows: TGTGCCAGCAGCTTAGATCGGCCAGGGGCCGATGGCTACACCTTC. This chain uses TRBV7-2 with TRBJ1-2, with D maybe TRBD1 (6 bases). The germline gives CDR1 SGHTA, CDR2 FQGNSA. There are 15 residues in the CDR3. The V and J ends lost 1 base and 6 bases respectively, with 15 bases between them.

The chain carries TRBV18 and TRBJ2-5; TRBD2 matches at 12 bases. The germline CDR1 and CDR2 sequences are KGHSH and LQKENI. The CDR3 runs 19 residues. With V trimmed by 4 bases and J by 5 bases, 17 bases remained unmatched. The CDR3 here is CASSQRISTSGSAGETQYF. CDR3 in DNA: TGTGCCAGCTCACAAAGGATTTCGACTAGCGGGAGTGCTGGCGAGACCCAGTACTTC.

The rearrangement joins TRBV3-1 (or the pseudogene TRBV3-2) to TRBJ2-7, with D hard to call. This CDR3 region has 13 residues. Germline values: CDR1 LGHDT, CDR2 YNNKEL (reference sequence). Trimming took off 3 bases at V and 0 bases at J, with 6 bases between the two ends. The CDR3 region is CASSHLPSYEQYF. The CDR3 DNA reads TGTGCCAGCAGCCACCTCCCCTCCTACGAGCAGTACTTC.

This clone has just a few counts. The V and J genes are TRBV5-1 and TRBJ1-2; D ambiguous. The CDR3 consists of 13 residues. Germline CDR1 and CDR2: SGHRS and YFSETQ. V dropped 0 bases and J dropped 8 bases, with 11 bases sitting between them. In nucleotides, the CDR3 is TGCGCCAGCAGCTTGGAGGATTCGGGAGGCTACACCTTC. Translation: CASSLEDSGGYTF.

The V gene is TRBV4-2, the J gene TRBJ2-1; the match to TRBD2 covers 7 bases. V was pared by 0 bases and J by 4 bases, with 6 bases of the junction left unmatched. Germline V CDR1 and CDR2: LGHNA, YNFKEQ. CDR3 length: 16 residues. The CDR3, as DNA: TGTGCCAGCAGCCAAGATAGTAGCGGGCATTACAATGAGCAGTTCTTC. Its translation: CASSQDSSGHYNEQFF.

CDR3 in amino acids: CASSTGLAGGGFYNEQFF. CDR3 coding DNA: TGTGCCAGCAGCACAGGACTAGCGGGAGGCGGCTTCTACAATGAGCAGTTCTTC. The chain joins TRBV7-9 to TRBJ2-1, with 14 bases fitting TRBD2. CDR1 and CDR2 from the germline V gene are SEHNR and FQNEAQ (reference sequence). This CDR3 comprises 18 residues. V dropped 5 bases and J dropped 3; count of bases not matched to a gene: 9.

This chain connects TRBV18 to TRBJ1-2; D is uncertain. Germline CDR1 reads KGHSH; CDR2 reads LQKENI. This CDR3 comprises 16 residues. Trimming removed 6 bases at V and 0 bases at J, with 17 bases between. DNA for the CDR3: TGTGCCAGCTCCCAAGACCCGGTGGGAGCTAACTATGGCTACACCTTC. Its translation is CASSQDPVGANYGYTF.

The rearrangement uses TRBV9 and TRBJ1-3, with 7 positions matching TRBD1. Per germline, CDR1 SGDLS and CDR2 YYNGEE. The CDR3 extends over 14 amino acids. The ends lost 6 bases at V and 4 bases at J; junction bases unmatched: 7. CDR3 residues: CASMGTDPGNTIYF. DNA for the CDR3: TGTGCCAGCATGGGGACAGATCCCGGAAACACCATATATTTT.

The V call is TRBV7-3, the J call TRBJ1-6; a weak D match, TRBD1 (5 bases). Germline-derived CDR1 and CDR2 are SGHTA and FQGTGA. The CDR3 runs 14 residues. Trimming shortened V by 4 bases and J by 7 bases, and 11 bases separated the two germline ends. The CDR3 sequence is CASSYQGRNSPLHF. The CDR3 DNA is TGTGCCAGCAGCTACCAGGGCAGGAATTCACCCCTCCACTTT.

The V call is TRBV6-6, the J call TRBJ1-1, with D possibly matching TRBD1 (5 bases). Looked up from germline, CDR1 is MNHNY and CDR2 is SVGAGI (reference sequence). This CDR3 is built from 13 residues. Trimming cost V 5 bases and J 2 bases, with 9 bases left between them. The CDR3 loop reads CASSTDRNTEAFF. The DNA of the CDR3 is TGTGCCAGCAGTACCGACAGAAACACTGAAGCTTTCTTT.

This chain links TRBV2 with TRBJ1-2; tentatively, D is TRBD1 (5 bases). The CDR3 length is 13 residues. V shed 9 bases and J shed 4 bases, with 15 bases lying between them. Germline lookup yields CDR1 SNHLY and CDR2 FYNNEI. CDR3 DNA sequence: TGTGCCAGTAACTCCGGGACTGCCTATGGCTACACCTTC. Its translation is CASNSGTAYGYTF.

The chain couples TRBV6-6 to TRBJ2-1, with 9 bases aligning to TRBD1. Germline V lookup: CDR1 MNHNY, CDR2 SVGAGI (reference sequence). Unmatched junction bases numbered 2, after V lost 5 bases and J lost 3 bases. The CDR3 consists of 14 residues. The CDR3 here is CASSGQGFYNEQFF. Here the CDR3 DNA reads TGTGCCAGCAGTGGACAGGGGTTCTACAATGAGCAGTTCTTC.

V is TRBV30 and J is TRBJ1-5; D perhaps matches TRBD1 (5 bases). This CDR3 spans 14 amino acids. The germline CDR1 and CDR2 sequences are GTSNPN and SVGIG (reference sequence). V was clipped by 0 bases and J by 7 bases, with 13 bases between them. The CDR3 sequence is CAWSVRQGLQPQHF. The CDR3 nucleotides are TGTGCCTGGAGTGTACGGCAGGGACTCCAGCCCCAGCATTTT. The variable domain in full, completed from reference TRBV30 and TRBJ1-5, reads SQTIHQWPATLVQPVGSPLSLECTVEGTSNPNLYWYRQAAGRGLQLLFYSVGIGQISSEVPQNLSASRPQDRQFILSSKKLLLSDSGFYLCAWSVRQGLQPQHFGDGTRLSIL.

CDR3 residues: CASSQPGGTGNTIYF. CDR3 nucleotide sequence: TGTGCCAGCAGCCAGCCTGGAGGGACGGGAAACACCATATATTTT. The chain uses TRBV25-1 and TRBJ1-3, with TRBD1 as a possible D gene (5 bases). Germline V gene sequence: CDR1 MGHDK, CDR2 SYGVNS. V lost 6 bases, J lost 4 bases, and 16 bases lay in between. This CDR3 is built from 15 residues.

The genes are TRBV24-1 and TRBJ1-3; D perhaps matches TRBD1 (6 bases). This CDR3 has 14 amino acids. V gave up 9 bases and J gave up 2 bases, with 13 bases separating them. CDR1 is KGHDR and CDR2 is SFDVKD in the germline V gene. CDR3 sequence (DNA): TGTGCCACCTCTGCAGGGGCCCCTGGAAACACCATATATTTT. It yields the protein CATSAGAPGNTIYF.

The gene calls are TRBV7-9 and TRBJ2-2, with D possibly being TRBD2 (5 bases). Trimming cost V 3 bases and J 3 bases, with 5 bases left between them. There are 13 residues in the CDR3. Germline V gene lookup returns CDR1 SEHNR and CDR2 FQNEAQ (reference sequence). In DNA, the CDR3 is TGTGCCAGCAGCTTGGGAGACACCGGGGAGCTGTTTTTT. Amino acid sequence: CASSLGDTGELFF.

The V gene is TRBV5-1, the J gene TRBJ2-7, with TRBD1 matching over 7 bases. After removal of 4 bases from V and 0 bases from J, the junction contained 4 bases not matched to a gene. This CDR3 region has 14 residues. The germline V gene encodes CDR1 SGHRS and CDR2 YFSETQ. CDR3 nucleotide sequence: TGCGCCAGCAGCCGGACAGGTAACTCCTACGAGCAGTACTTC. Protein: CASSRTGNSYEQYF.

This clone was detected only once. The J gene is TRBJ1-2, the V gene TRBV9; TRBD1 might be the D (5 bases). Germline-derived CDR1 and CDR2 are SGDLS and YYNGEE. The CDR3 loop spans 14 amino acids. V lost 3 bases and J lost 4, with 13 bases in between. CDR3 DNA: TGTGCCAGCAGCGGCGGGGGGTCTGGCTATGGCTACACCTTC. Translation: CASSGGGSGYGYTF. The full variable domain, completed using reference TRBV9 and TRBJ1-2, is DSGVTQTPKHLITATGQRVTLRCSPRSGDLSVYWYQQSLDQGLQFLIQYYNGEERAKGNILERFSAQQFPDLHSELNLSSLELGDSALYFCASSGGGSGYGYTFGSGTRLTVV.

The genes are TRBV27 and TRBJ1-3; 8 bases line up with TRBD1. The CDR3 is made up of 15 amino acids. Germline lookup yields CDR1 MNHEY and CDR2 SMNVEV (reference sequence). After removal of 6 bases from V and 6 bases from J, the junction contained 10 bases not matched to a gene. Here the CDR3 reads CASRAGTGLANTIYF. The CDR3 DNA is TGTGCCAGCAGGGCCGGGACAGGTCTTGCAAACACCATATATTTT.

This sequence joins TRBV27 and TRBJ1-2, with D unclear. Germline assignment: CDR1 MNHEY and CDR2 SMNVEV (reference sequence). CDR3 length equals 13 residues. The V and J ends lost 2 bases and 8 bases respectively, with 12 bases between them. The CDR3, as DNA: TGTGCCAGCAGTTTAAGTGGTTTCGAGGGCTACACCTTC. Translation: CASSLSGFEGYTF.

The chain carries TRBV7-8 and TRBJ2-7; possibly TRBD2 for D (6 bases). Between the trimmed V and J ends, which lost 1 base and 3 bases, there was a span of 13 bases. The CDR3 covers 15 residues. Germline V gene sequence: CDR1 SGHVS, CDR2 FQNEAQ. In DNA form, the CDR3 reads TGTGCCAGCAGCTTAGGGCGGGGAGGCTACTACGAGCAGTACTTC. Residues: CASSLGRGGYYEQYF.

The genes are TRBV6-2 or TRBV6-3 and TRBJ2-6, with D tentatively TRBD1 (7 bases). CDR1 and CDR2 from the germline V gene are MNHEY and SVGEGT. V was trimmed by 6 bases and J by 1 base, leaving 19 bases between them. CDR3 length equals 18 residues. In DNA form, the CDR3 reads TGTGCCAGCAGCTATCAGGGGGGCTATATATCTGGGGCCAACGTCCTGACTTTC. Its translation is CASSYQGGYISGANVLTF.

The chain has TRBV20-1 and TRBJ1-5, with a possible D match to TRBD1 (6 bases). This CDR3 has 14 residues. Germline V gene lookup returns CDR1 DFQATT and CDR2 SNEGSKA (reference sequence). Trimming pared 3 bases from V and 9 bases from J, leaving 18 bases between. CDR3 in amino acids: CSASMTTGAGPQHF. CDR3 sequence (DNA): TGCAGTGCTAGTATGACGACAGGCGCAGGGCCCCAGCATTTT.

V and J are TRBV10-2 and TRBJ1-3; the D gene is possibly TRBD1 (6 bases). The germline gives CDR1 WSHSY, CDR2 SAAADI. CDR3 length: 17 amino acids. V was pared by 6 bases and J by 3 bases, with 21 bases between. CDR3 sequence (DNA): TGCGCCAGCAGGCCGGAGATCAGGGGAAGTCGTGGAAACACCATATATTTT. Translated, it gives CASRPEIRGSRGNTIYF.

CDR3 sequence (DNA): TGTGCCATCAGTGAATTAGCGGGGGGCACGTACTACGAGCAGTACTTC. Translation gives CAISELAGGTYYEQYF. This chain connects TRBV10-3 to TRBJ2-7; the match to TRBD2 covers 10 bases. Looked up from germline, CDR1 is ENHRY and CDR2 is SYGVKD. V gave up 3 bases and J gave up 3 bases; unmatched junction bases: 8. CDR3 size: 16 residues.

The chain joins TRBV7-9 to TRBJ1-1, with D unclear. This CDR3 has 13 residues. Looked up from germline, CDR1 is SEHNR and CDR2 is FQNEAQ (reference sequence). The germline V and J ends were trimmed by 1 base and 11 bases, with 14 bases remaining between them. This CDR3 is CASSLDIPTGAFF. The CDR3 region has the DNA TGTGCCAGCAGCTTAGACATCCCGACGGGTGCTTTCTTT.

V gene TRBV12-3 or TRBV12-4 combines with J gene TRBJ2-7; tentative D call: TRBD1 (5 bases). The CDR3 runs to 13 residues. V dropped 4 bases and J dropped 6 bases, with 13 bases sitting between them. CDR3 amino acids: CASSSGRAGEQYF. The CDR3 nucleotides are TGTGCCAGCAGTTCGGGCAGGGCCGGCGAGCAGTACTTC.